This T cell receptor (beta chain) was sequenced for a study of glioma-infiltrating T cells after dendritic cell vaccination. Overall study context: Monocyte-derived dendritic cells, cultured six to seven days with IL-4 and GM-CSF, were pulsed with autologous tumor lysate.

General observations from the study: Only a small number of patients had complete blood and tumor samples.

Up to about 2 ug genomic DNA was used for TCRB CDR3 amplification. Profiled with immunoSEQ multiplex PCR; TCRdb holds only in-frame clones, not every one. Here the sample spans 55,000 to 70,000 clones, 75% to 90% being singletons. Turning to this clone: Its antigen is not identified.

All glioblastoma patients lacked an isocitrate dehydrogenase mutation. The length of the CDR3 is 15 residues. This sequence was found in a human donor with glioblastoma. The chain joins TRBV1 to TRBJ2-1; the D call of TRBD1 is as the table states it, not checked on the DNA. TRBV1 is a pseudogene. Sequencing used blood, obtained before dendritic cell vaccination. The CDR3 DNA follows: TGCACCAGCAGCCCAGACAGGTTCTCCTACAATGAGCAGTTCTTC. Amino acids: CTSSPDRFSYNEQFF.